This is a list of T cell receptor beta chains from one sample in a study of CD8 T cells in Susac syndrome. From the immunoSEQ multiplex PCR reads, TCRdb called clonotypes with MiXCR, one entry per CDR3 protein. This table has about 200,000 distinct CDR3 sequences, 95% appearing once. Sequencing was performed on CD4+ T cells from PBMCs. These receptors all come from a human donor in good health. Both conserved end residues are part of each CDR3. Fields, in order: D gene, clone size, V gene, CDR3 length, J gene, CDR3 DNA, CDR3 protein. A D gene is named only where the DNA matches it firmly. Size values are once, few and many counts, or a class for expanded clones, and some rows have none.

TRBD1,few,TRBV9,13,TRBJ1-6,TGTGCCAGCAGTCGGGACAGTTTATCACCCCTCCACTTT,CASSRDSLSPLHF
TRBD1,-,TRBV5-1,16,TRBJ2-5,TGCGCCAGCAGCTTTCTGGGGACAGACAGGGAAGAGACCCAGTACTTC,CASSFLGTDREETQYF
TRBD2,-,TRBV6-1,19,TRBJ2-2,TGTGCCAGCAGGGTAGCGGGAGCCTCAAGGCGTGTTATCACCGGGGAGCTGTTTTTT,CASRVAGASRRVITGELFF
-,-,TRBV3-1,13,TRBJ1-2,TGTGCCAGCAGCCATGGTGACAGGTTGGGCTACACCTTC,CASSHGDRLGYTF
-,-,TRBV28,11,TRBJ1-1,TGTGCCAGCAGTTTCAGTCAGCGAGCTTTCTTT,CASSFSQRAFF
TRBD1,-,TRBV27,14,TRBJ1-5,TGTGCCAGCAGTACAGGGGGCGGAGTTCAGCCCCAGCATTTT,CASSTGGGVQPQHF
-,-,TRBV3-1,15,TRBJ2-3,TGTGCCAGCAGCCAAGTTATCGGGAACACAGATACGCAGTATTTT,CASSQVIGNTDTQYF
-,once,TRBV20-1,16,TRBJ1-2,TGCAGTGGAATTGGGGACGGGGCCGCGACTAACTATGGCTACACCTTC,CSGIGDGAATNYGYTF
-,-,TRBV6-6,12,TRBJ1-1,TGTGCCAGCAGTTACTCGACAGGTGAAGCTTTCTTT,CASSYSTGEAFF
-,once,TRBV13,12,TRBJ2-1,TGTGCCAGCAGTCGAACTCGCGATGAGCAGTTCTTC,CASSRTRDEQFF
-,-,TRBV9,18,TRBJ2-5,TGTGCCAGCAGCGTAGAAGGTTGGGGGAGCCCACTCCAAGAGACCCAGTACTTC,CASSVEGWGSPLQETQYF
-,-,TRBV5-1,16,TRBJ2-3,TGCGCCAGCTCCCAGGGGTTGAGGACTGGAACAGATACGCAGTATTTT,CASSQGLRTGTDTQYF
-,-,TRBV19,12,TRBJ1-2,TGTGCCAGTAACGACCCCAACTATGGCTACACCTTC,CASNDPNYGYTF
-,-,TRBV2,13,TRBJ2-5,TGTGCCAGCAGTGTGCTTCCTCAAGAGACCCAGTACTTC,CASSVLPQETQYF
-,-,TRBV5-1,14,TRBJ2-5,TGCGCCAGCAACCTGGACGACGGTGAAGAGACCCAGTACTTC,CASNLDDGEETQYF